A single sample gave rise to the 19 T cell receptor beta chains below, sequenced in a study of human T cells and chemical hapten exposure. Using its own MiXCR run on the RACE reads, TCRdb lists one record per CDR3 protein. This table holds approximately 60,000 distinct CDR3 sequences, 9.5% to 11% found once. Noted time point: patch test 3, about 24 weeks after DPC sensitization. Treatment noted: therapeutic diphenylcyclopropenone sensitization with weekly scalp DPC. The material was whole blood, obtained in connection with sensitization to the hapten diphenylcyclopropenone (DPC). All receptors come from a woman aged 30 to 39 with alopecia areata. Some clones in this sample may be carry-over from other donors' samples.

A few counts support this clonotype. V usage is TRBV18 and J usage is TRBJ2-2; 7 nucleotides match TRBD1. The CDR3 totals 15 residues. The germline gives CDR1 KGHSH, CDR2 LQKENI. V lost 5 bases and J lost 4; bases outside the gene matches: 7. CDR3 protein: CASSTDRVGTGELFF. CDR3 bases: TGTGCCAGCTCAACCGACAGGGTCGGCACCGGGGAGCTGTTTTTT.

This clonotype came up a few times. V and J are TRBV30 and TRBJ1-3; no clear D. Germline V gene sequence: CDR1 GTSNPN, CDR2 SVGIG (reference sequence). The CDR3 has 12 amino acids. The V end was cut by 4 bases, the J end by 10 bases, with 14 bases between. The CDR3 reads CAWISSASTIYF. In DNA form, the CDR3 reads TGTGCCTGGATAAGCTCCGCGAGTACCATATATTTT.

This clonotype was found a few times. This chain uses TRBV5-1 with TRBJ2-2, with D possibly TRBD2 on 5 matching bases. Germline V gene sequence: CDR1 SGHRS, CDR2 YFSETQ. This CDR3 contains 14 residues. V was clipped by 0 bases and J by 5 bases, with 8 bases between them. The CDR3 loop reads CASSLGTVTGELFF. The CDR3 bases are TGCGCCAGCAGCTTGGGGACTGTAACCGGGGAGCTGTTTTTT.

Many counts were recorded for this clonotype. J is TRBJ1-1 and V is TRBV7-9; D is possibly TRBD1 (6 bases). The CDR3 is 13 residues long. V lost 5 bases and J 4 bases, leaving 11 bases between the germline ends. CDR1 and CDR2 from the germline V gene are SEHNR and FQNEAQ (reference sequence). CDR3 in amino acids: CASSTTGFTEAFF. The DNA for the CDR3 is TGTGCCAGCAGCACAACAGGGTTCACTGAAGCTTTCTTT.

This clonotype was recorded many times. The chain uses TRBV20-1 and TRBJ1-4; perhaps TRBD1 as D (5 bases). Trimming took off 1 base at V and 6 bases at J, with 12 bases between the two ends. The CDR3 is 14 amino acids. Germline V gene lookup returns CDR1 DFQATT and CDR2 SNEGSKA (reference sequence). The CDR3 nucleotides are TGCAGTGCTAGAGCATTGCAGGGAGATGAAAAACTGTTTTTT. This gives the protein CSARALQGDEKLFF.

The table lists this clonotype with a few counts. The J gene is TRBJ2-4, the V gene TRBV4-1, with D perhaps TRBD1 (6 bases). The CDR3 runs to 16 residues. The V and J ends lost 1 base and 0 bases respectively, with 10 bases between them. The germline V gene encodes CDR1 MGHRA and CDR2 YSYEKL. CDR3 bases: TGCGCCAGCAGCCAAGGTCCAGGGGTAGCCAAAAACATTCAGTACTTC. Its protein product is CASSQGPGVAKNIQYF.

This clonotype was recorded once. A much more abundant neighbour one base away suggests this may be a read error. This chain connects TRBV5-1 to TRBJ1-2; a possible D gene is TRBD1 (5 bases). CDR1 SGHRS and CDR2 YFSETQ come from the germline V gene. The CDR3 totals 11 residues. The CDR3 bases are TGCGTCAGCAGCTTAGACAGCGGCTACACCTTC. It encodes CVSSLDSGYTF.

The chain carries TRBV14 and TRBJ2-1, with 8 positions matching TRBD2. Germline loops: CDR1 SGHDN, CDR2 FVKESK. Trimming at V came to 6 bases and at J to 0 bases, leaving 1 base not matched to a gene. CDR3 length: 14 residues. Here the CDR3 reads CASRTSGSYNEQFF. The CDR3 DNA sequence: TGTGCCAGCAGAACTAGCGGCTCCTACAATGAGCAGTTCTTC.

The CDR3: CASSLDPEDTQYF. Here the CDR3 DNA reads TGTGCCAGCAGCTTAGACCCAGAGGATACGCAGTATTTT. V gene TRBV7-6 combines with J gene TRBJ2-3; D not resolved. Per germline, CDR1 SGHVS and CDR2 FNYEAQ. The germline V and J ends were trimmed by 1 base and 6 bases, with 8 bases remaining between them. CDR3 length equals 13 residues.

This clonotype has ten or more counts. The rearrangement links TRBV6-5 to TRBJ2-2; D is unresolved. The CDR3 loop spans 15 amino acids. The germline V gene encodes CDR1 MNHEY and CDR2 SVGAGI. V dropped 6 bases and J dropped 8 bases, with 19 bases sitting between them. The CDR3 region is CASSLRASILGELFF. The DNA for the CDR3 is TGTGCCAGCAGCCTCCGGGCCAGCATATTAGGGGAGCTGTTTTTT.

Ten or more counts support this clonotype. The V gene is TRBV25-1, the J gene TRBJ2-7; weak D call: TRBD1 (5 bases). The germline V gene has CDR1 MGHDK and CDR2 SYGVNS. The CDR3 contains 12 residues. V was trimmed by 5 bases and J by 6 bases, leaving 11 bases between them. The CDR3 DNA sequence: TGTGCCAGCAGTAAAGGGGCCCCCGAGCAGTACTTC. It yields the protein CASSKGAPEQYF.

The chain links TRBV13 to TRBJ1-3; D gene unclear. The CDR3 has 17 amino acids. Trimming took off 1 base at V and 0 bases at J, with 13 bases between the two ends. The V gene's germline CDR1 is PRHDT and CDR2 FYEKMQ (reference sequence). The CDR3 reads CASSLDVGPNSGNTIYF. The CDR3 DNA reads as TGTGCCAGCAGCTTAGATGTCGGGCCAAACTCTGGAAACACCATATATTTT.

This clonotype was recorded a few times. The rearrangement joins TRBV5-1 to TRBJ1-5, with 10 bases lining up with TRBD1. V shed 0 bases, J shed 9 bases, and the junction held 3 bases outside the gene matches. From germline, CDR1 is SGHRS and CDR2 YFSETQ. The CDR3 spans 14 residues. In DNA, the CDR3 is TGCGCCAGCAGCTTGGGGGACAGGGGTGGGCCCCAGCATTTT. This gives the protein CASSLGDRGGPQHF.

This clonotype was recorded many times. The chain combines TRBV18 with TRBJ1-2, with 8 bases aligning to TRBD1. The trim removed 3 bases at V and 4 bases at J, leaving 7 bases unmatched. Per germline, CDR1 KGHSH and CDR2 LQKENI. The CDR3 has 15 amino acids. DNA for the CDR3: TGTGCCAGCTCACCTGAGGGGACAGGATCCTATGGCTACACCTTC. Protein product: CASSPEGTGSYGYTF.

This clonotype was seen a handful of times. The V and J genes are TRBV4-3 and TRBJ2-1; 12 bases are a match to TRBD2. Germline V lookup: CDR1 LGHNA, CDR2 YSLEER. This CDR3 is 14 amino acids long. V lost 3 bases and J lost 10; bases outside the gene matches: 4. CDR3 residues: CASSHGLAGIEQFF. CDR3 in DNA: TGCGCCAGCAGCCATGGACTAGCGGGGATAGAGCAGTTCTTC.

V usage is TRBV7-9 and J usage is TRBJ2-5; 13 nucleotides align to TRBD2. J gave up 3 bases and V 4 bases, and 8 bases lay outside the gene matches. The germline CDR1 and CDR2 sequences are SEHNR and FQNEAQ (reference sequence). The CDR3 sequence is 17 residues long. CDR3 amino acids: CASSSTTSGGTKETQYF. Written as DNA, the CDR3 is TGTGCCAGCAGCTCAACGACTAGCGGGGGGACTAAAGAGACCCAGTACTTC.

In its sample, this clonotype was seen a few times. The CDR3 DNA is TGTGCCAGCAGTTTGAACGGCGGGGGACGATCGGAAACCCAGTACTTC. Its protein is CASSLNGGGRSETQYF. The genes are TRBV12-3 or TRBV12-4 and TRBJ2-5; 7 nucleotides agree with TRBD2. V lost 3 bases and J lost 8; bases outside the gene matches: 15. This CDR3 comprises 16 residues.

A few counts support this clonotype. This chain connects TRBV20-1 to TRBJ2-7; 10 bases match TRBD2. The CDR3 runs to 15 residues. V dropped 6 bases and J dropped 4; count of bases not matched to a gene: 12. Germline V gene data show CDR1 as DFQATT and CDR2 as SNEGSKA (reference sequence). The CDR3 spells CSALWASGSYYEQYF. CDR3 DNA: TGCAGTGCCCTTTGGGCTAGCGGGAGTTATTACGAGCAGTACTTC.

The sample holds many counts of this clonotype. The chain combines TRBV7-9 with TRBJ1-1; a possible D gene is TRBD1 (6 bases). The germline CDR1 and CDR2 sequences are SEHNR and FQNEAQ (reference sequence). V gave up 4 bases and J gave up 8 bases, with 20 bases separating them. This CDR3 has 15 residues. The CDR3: CASSSLGGPGLEAFF. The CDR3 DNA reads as TGTGCCAGCAGCTCTTTGGGGGGCCCCGGACTCGAAGCTTTCTTT.